This T cell receptor (beta chain) is drawn from a study of blood T cell repertoires in COVID-19. Study information: Spain, Italy and the United States supplied samples that represented acute and convalescent COVID-19.

This CDR3 has 17 residues. Germline CDR1 reads SEHNR; CDR2 reads FQNEAQ (reference sequence). Trimming shortened V by 5 bases and J by 0 bases, and 16 bases separated the two germline ends. Data came from immunoSEQ multiplex PCR; TCRdb stores just in-frame clones and leaves some out. The sample lists 200,000 or so clones, approximately 84% occurring once. Recovered Cohort 3 donors showed two negative PCRs, clearance, or symptom resolution. This receptor was identified in a man aged 60 to 75 who had recovered from COVID-19. The chain uses TRBV7-9 and TRBJ1-4; possibly TRBD1 for D (6 bases). The sample consisted of PBMCs or T cells enriched from blood (not recorded which). The CDR3 nucleotides read TGTGCCAGCAGCCTACAGGGTGGGGGTGCAACTAATGAAAAACTGTTTTTT. Protein: CASSLQGGGATNEKLFF.